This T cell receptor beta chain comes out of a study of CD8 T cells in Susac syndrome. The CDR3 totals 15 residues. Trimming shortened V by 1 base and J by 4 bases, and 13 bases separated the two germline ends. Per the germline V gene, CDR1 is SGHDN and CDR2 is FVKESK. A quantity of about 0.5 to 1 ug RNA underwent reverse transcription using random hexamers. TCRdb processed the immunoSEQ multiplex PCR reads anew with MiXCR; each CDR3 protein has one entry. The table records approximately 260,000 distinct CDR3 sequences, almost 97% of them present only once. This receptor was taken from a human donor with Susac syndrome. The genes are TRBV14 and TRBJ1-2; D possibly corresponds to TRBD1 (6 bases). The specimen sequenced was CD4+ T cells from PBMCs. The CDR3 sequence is CASSQGGGRGYGYTF. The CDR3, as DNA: TGTGCCAGCAGCCAAGGCGGGGGGCGCGGCTATGGCTACACCTTC.